Listed below are T cell receptor beta chains from one sample, sequenced in a study of post-analysis software for immune sequencing data. TCRdb reanalysed the PCR reads using MiXCR and keeps one entry per CDR3 protein. The table has roughly 650,000 distinct CDR3 sequences, approximately 59% seen once; the top ten hold around 10%. The material sequenced was blood. The receptors derive from a girl aged 2-10 years with multiple sclerosis. Each CDR3 is given with its conserved first and last residue. The D gene is left open where the match is weak. Not all rows give a size; the values are once, few, many and, for expanded clones, a class.

V	J	size	D	DNA	CDR3
TRBV10-2	TRBJ2-7	.	TRBD1	TGCGCCAGCAGAGGAGACAGGGGGTCCTACGAGCAGTACTTC	CASRGDRGSYEQYF
TRBV5-1	TRBJ2-5	.	TRBD1	TGCGCCAGCAGCTTGACAGGGGCCGTACAAGAGACCCAGTACTTC	CASSLTGAVQETQYF
TRBV7-2	TRBJ1-5	.	.	TGTGCCAGCAGCTTAGGTGGGGCCAATCAGCCCCAGCATTTT	CASSLGGANQPQHF
TRBV20-1	TRBJ1-1	.	.	TGCAGTGCTAGCATCCTAGGAGTCGCGGCTTTCTTT	CSASILGVAAFF
TRBV7-2	TRBJ2-5	.	.	TGTGCCAGCAGCTTAGCGGGGTCAGATCCTTTGGGCCAGTACTTC	CASSLAGSDPLGQYF
TRBV3-1	TRBJ2-7	.	.	TGTGCCAGCAGCCGTGGAGGGGTACCCTACGAGCAGTACTTC	CASSRGGVPYEQYF
TRBV20-1	TRBJ2-7	.	TRBD2	TGCAGTGCTAGAGATGGCCTAGCGGACGAGCAGTACTTC	CSARDGLADEQYF
TRBV12-3/TRBV12-4	TRBJ2-1	once	.	TGTGCCAGCCCCGGGACATCTTACAATGAGCAGTTCTTC	CASPGTSYNEQFF
TRBV6-2/TRBV6-3	TRBJ1-2	.	.	TGTGCCAGCAGTTGGGTCCTTAACTATGGCTACACCTTC	CASSWVLNYGYTF
TRBV7-2	TRBJ2-3	few	.	TGTGCCAGCGCTGAGGGGGGGAGAGGGGTCACAGATACGCAGTATTTT	CASAEGGRGVTDTQYF
TRBV13	TRBJ2-1	.	TRBD1	TGTGCCAGCAGACAGGGGCAGGGGGCGTCAAATGAGCAGTTCTTC	CASRQGQGASNEQFF